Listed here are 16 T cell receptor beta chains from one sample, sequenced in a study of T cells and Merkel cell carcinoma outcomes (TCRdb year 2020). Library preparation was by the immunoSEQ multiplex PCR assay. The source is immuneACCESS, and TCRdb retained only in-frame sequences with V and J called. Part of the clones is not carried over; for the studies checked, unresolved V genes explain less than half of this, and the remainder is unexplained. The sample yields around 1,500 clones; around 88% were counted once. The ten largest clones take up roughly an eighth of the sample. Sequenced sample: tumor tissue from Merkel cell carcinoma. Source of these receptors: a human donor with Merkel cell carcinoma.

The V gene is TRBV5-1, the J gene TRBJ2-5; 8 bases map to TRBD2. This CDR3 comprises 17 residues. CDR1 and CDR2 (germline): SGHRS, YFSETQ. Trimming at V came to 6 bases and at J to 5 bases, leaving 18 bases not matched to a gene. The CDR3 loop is CASTPAGLGFLSETQYF. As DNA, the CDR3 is TGCGCCAGCACCCCCGCGGGACTAGGGTTCCTCAGTGAGACCCAGTACTTC.

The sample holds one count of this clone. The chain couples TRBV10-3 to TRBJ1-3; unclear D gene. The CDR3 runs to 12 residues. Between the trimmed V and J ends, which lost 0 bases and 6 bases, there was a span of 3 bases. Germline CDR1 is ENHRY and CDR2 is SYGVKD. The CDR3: CAISESSNTIYF. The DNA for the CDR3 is TGTGCCATCAGTGAGTCTTCAAACACCATATATTTT.

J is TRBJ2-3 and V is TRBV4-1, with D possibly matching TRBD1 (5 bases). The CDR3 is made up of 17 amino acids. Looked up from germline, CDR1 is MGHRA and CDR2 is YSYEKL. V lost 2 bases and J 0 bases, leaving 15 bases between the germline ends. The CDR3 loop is CASSQSRGFTSTDTQYF. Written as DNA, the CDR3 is TGCGCCAGCAGCCAATCAAGGGGCTTCACTAGCACAGATACGCAGTATTTT.

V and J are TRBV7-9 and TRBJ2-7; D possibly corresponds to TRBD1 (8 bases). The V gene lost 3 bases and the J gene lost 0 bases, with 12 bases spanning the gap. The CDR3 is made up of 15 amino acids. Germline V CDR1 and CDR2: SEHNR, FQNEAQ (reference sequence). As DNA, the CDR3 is TGTGCCAGCAGCTTTACAGGGGGGGCCTCCTACGAGCAGTACTTC. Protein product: CASSFTGGASYEQYF.

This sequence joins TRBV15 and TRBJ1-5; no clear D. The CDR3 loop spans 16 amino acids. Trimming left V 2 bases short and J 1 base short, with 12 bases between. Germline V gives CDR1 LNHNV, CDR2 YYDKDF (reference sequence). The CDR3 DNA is TGTGCCACCAGCAGAACGCCCTTCGACAGCAATCAGCCCCAGCATTTT. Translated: CATSRTPFDSNQPQHF.

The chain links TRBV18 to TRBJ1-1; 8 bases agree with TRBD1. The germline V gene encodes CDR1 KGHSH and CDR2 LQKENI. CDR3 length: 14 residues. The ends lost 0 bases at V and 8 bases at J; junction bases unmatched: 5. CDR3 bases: TGTGCCAGCTCACCACCGGGATGGACAGGGGAAGCTTTCTTT. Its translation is CASSPPGWTGEAFF.

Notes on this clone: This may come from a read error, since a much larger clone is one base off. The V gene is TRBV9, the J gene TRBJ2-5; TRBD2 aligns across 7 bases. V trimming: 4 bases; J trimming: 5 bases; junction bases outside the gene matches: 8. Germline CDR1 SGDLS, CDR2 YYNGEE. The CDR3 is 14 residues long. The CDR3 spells CASSPNGGSETQYF. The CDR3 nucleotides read TGTGCCAGCAGCCCTAACGGGGGGTCCGAGACCCAGTACTTC.

This chain's CDR3 is CASSLTQGWETQYF. As DNA, the CDR3 is TGTGCCAGCAGCCTCACCCAGGGGTGGGAGACCCAGTACTTC. The V and J genes are TRBV7-6 and TRBJ2-5, with D possibly TRBD1 on 6 matching bases. Looked up from germline, CDR1 is SGHVS and CDR2 is FNYEAQ. Trimming took off 5 bases at V and 5 bases at J, with 15 bases between the two ends. The CDR3 covers 14 residues.

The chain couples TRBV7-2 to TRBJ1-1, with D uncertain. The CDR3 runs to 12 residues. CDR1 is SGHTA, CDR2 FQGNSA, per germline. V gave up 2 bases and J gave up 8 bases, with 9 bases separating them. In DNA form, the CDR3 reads TGTGCCAGCAGCTTACCCGGCGTCGAAGCTTTCTTT. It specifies CASSLPGVEAFF.

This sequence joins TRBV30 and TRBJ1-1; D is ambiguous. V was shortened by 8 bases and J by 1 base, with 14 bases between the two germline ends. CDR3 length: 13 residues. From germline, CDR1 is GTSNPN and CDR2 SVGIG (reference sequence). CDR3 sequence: CAGRERPNTEAFF. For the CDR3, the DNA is TGTGCCGGACGGGAACGGCCGAACACTGAAGCTTTCTTT. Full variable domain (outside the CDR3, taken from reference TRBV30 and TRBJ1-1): SQTIHQWPATLVQPVGSPLSLECTVEGTSNPNLYWYRQAAGRGLQLLFYSVGIGQISSEVPQNLSASRPQDRQFILSSKKLLLSDSGFYLCAGRERPNTEAFFGQGTRLTVV.

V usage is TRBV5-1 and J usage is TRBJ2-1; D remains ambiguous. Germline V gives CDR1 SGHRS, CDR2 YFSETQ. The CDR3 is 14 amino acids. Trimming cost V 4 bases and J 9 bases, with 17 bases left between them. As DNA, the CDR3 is TGCGCCAGCAGCCCCATAGTAAGTGAGAGTGAGCAGTTCTTC. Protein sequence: CASSPIVSESEQFF.

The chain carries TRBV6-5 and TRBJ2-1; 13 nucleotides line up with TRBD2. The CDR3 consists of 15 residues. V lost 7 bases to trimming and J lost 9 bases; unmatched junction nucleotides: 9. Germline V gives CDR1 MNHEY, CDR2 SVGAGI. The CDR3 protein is CASTHWTSGSPEQFF. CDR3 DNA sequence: TGTGCCAGCACCCACTGGACTAGCGGGAGTCCTGAGCAGTTCTTC.

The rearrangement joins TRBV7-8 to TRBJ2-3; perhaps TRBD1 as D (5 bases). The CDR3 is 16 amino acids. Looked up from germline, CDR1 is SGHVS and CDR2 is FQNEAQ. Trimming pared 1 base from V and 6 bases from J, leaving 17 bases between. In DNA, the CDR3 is TGTGCCAGCAGCTTAGTACCAGGGATCGGAGCCGATACGCAGTATTTT. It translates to CASSLVPGIGADTQYF.

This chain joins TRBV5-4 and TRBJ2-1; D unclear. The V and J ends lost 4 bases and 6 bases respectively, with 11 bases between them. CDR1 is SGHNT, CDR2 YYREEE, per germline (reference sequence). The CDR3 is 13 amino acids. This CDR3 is CASSPDGPNEQFF. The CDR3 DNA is TGTGCCAGCAGCCCCGACGGTCCCAATGAGCAGTTCTTC. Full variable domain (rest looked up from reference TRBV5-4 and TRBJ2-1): ETGVTQSPTHLIKTRGQQVTLRCSSQSGHNTVSWYQQALGQGPQFIFQYYREEENGRGNFPPRFSGLQFPNYSSELNVNALELDDSALYLCASSPDGPNEQFFGPGTRLTVL.

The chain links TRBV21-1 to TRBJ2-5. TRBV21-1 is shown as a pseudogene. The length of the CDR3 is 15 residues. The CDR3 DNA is TGTGCCAGCAGCAAATGGGACGTGACCCAAGAGACCCAGTACTTC. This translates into CASSKWDVTQETQYF.

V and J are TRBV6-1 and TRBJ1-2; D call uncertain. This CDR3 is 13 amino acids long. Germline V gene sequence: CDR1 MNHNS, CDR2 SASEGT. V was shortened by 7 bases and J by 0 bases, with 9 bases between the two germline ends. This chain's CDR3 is CASILSPNYGYTF. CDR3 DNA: TGTGCCAGCATCTTATCCCCTAACTATGGCTACACCTTC.